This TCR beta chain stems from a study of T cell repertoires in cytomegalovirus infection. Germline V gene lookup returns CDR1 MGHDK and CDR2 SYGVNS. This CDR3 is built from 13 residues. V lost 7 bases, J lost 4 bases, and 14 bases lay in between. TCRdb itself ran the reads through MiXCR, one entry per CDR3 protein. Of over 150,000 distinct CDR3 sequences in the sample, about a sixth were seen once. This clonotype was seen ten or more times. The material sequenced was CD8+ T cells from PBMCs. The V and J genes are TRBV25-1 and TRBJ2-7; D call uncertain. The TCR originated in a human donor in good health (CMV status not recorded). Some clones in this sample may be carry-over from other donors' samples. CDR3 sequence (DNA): TGTGCCAGCACTTCGCCCGGCGGATACGAGCAGTACTTC. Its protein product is CASTSPGGYEQYF.